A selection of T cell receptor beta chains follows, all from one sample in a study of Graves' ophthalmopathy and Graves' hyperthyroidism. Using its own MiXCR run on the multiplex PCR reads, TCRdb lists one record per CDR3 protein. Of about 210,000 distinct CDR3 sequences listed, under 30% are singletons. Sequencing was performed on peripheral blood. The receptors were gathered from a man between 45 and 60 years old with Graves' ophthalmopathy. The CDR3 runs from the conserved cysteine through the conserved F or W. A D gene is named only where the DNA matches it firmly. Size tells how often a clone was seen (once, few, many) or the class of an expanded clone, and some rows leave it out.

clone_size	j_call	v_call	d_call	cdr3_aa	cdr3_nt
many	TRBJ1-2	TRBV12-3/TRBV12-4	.	CASSLGGAPGYTF	TGTGCCAGCAGTTTAGGGGGGGCCCCTGGCTACACCTTC
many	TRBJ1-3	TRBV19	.	CASSLLPGSISGNTIYF	TGTGCCAGTAGCTTGTTACCGGGGAGTATTTCTGGAAACACCATATATTTT
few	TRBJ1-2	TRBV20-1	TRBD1	CSAGSDRVDGYTF	TGCAGTGCTGGATCAGACAGGGTCGATGGCTACACCTTC
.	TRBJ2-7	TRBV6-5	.	CASSYLDRTDPYEQYF	TGTGCCAGCAGTTATTTGGATCGGACAGACCCCTACGAGCAGTACTTC
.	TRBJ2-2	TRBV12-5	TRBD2	CASGLFQHRIGTSGGELFF	TGTGCTAGTGGTTTGTTTCAACACCGGATAGGGACTAGCGGCGGGGAGCTGTTTTTT
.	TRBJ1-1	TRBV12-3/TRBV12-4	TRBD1	CASSTNFQGAEAFF	TGTGCCAGCAGTACTAACTTCCAGGGGGCTGAAGCTTTCTTT
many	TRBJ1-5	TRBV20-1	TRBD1	CSARDGGTGKQPQHF	TGCAGTGCTAGAGATGGAGGGACAGGGAAACAGCCCCAGCATTTT
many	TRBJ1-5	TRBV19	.	CASQFVNQPQHF	TGTGCCAGTCAATTCGTAAACCAGCCCCAGCATTTT
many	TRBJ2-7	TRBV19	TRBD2	CASSMPGLAASYEQYF	TGTGCCAGTAGTATGCCGGGACTAGCGGCCTCCTACGAGCAGTACTTC
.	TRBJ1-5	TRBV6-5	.	CASSSAGNQPQHF	TGTGCCAGCAGTTCGGCAGGAAATCAGCCCCAGCATTTT
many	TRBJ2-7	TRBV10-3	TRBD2	CATEKREGSYEQYF	TGTGCCACCGAGAAGCGGGAGGGGTCCTACGAGCAGTACTTC
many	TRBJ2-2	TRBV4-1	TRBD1	CASSHQGQGITGELFF	TGCGCCAGCAGCCACCAGGGACAGGGGATCACCGGGGAGCTGTTTTTT
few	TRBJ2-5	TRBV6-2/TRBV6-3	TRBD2	CASSALTTSGRKETQYF	TGTGCCAGCAGTGCCCTCACGACTAGCGGGAGGAAGGAGACCCAGTACTTC
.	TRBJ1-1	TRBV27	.	CASSSEMNTEAFF	TGTGCCAGCAGTTCTGAAATGAACACTGAAGCTTTCTTT
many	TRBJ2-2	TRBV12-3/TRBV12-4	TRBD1	CASSLDRATGELFF	TGTGCCAGCAGTTTGGACAGGGCCACCGGGGAGCTGTTTTTT
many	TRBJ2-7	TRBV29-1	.	CSVAGSSAGEQYF	TGCAGCGTTGCCGGTTCCTCCGCCGGCGAGCAGTACTTC
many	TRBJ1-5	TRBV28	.	CASSRDTTNQPQHF	TGTGCCAGCAGCCGGGATACCACCAATCAGCCCCAGCATTTT
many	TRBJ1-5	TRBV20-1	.	CSASDGNQPQHF	TGCAGTGCTAGCGACGGCAATCAGCCCCAGCATTTT
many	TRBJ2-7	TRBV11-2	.	CASSLEYSSYEQYF	TGTGCCAGCAGCTTAGAGTACAGTTCCTACGAGCAGTACTTC
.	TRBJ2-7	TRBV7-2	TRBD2	CASSPRTRDYEQYF	TGTGCCAGCAGCCCACGGACTAGAGACTACGAGCAGTACTTC
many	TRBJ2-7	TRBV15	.	CATSRYREPYEQYF	TGTGCCACCAGCAGATACAGGGAACCCTACGAGCAGTACTTC
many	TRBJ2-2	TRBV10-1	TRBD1	CASSDGRGMSGELFF	TGCGCCAGCAGTGACGGCAGGGGGATGTCCGGGGAGCTGTTTTTT
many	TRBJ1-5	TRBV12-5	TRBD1	CASASAGTGLNQPQHF	TGTGCTAGTGCCTCAGCCGGGACAGGGCTGAATCAGCCCCAGCATTTT
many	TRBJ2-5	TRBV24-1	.	CATSDWPMETQYF	TGTGCCACCAGTGATTGGCCTATGGAGACCCAGTACTTC
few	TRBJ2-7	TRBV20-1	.	CNARYSSYEQYF	TGCAATGCTAGATACAGCTCCTACGAGCAGTACTTC
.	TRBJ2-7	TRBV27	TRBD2	CASSPGLAGGGSYEQYF	TGTGCCAGCAGTCCGGGACTAGCGGGAGGTGGGTCCTACGAGCAGTACTTC
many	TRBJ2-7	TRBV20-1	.	CSAAPGTATYEQYF	TGCAGTGCTGCTCCCGGGACCGCGACCTACGAGCAGTACTTC
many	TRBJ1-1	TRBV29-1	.	CSVGRGRTEAFF	TGCAGCGTTGGGCGGGGACGGACTGAAGCTTTCTTT
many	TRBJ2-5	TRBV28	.	CASREFQYRANQTQYF	TGTGCCAGCAGGGAGTTTCAGTACAGGGCCAACCAGACCCAGTACTTC
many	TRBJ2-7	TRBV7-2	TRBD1	CASSLTGGMYEQYF	TGTGCCAGCAGCTTAACAGGGGGCATGTACGAGCAGTACTTC
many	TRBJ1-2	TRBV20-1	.	CSASASARDTAF	TGCAGTGCTAGCGCCTCGGCCCGGGACACTGCCTTC
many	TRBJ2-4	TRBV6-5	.	CASSYTGDVLLNIQYF	TGTGCCAGCAGTTACACCGGAGACGTCTTATTAAACATTCAGTACTTC
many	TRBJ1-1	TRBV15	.	CATSRAQGEAFF	TGTGCCACCAGCAGAGCTCAGGGTGAAGCTTTCTTT
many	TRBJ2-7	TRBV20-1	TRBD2	CSASAGTSGSYEQYF	TGCAGTGCTAGTGCCGGGACTAGCGGATCCTACGAGCAGTACTTC
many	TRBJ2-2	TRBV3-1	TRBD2	CASSQGLAETTGELFF	TGTGCCAGCAGCCAAGGACTAGCGGAAACCACCGGGGAGCTGTTTTTT
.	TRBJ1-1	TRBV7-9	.	CASSLGPGANTEAFF	TGTGCCAGCAGCTTAGGGCCGGGGGCGAACACTGAAGCTTTCTTT
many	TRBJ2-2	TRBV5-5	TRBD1	CASSLGRGFTGELFF	TGTGCCAGCAGCTTGGGCAGGGGGTTCACCGGGGAGCTGTTTTTT
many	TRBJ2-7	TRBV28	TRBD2	CASSLWASGRGKSYEQYF	TGTGCCAGCAGTTTGTGGGCTAGCGGGAGAGGCAAGTCCTACGAGCAGTACTTC
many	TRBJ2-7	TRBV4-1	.	CASSQTGTSSYEQYF	TGCGCCAGCAGCCAAACCGGGACTTCGTCCTACGAGCAGTACTTC
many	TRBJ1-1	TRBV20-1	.	CSARWDLNTEAFF	TGCAGTGCTAGGTGGGATCTGAACACTGAAGCTTTCTTT
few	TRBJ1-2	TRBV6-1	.	CASSEAKTGGYTF	TGTGCCAGCAGTGAGGCGAAAACCGGAGGCTACACCTTC
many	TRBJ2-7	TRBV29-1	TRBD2	CSVEPAGGYEQYF	TGCAGCGTTGAGCCAGCGGGAGGATACGAGCAGTACTTC